These T cell receptor beta chains were read from a single sample in a study of T cell changes during pregnancy in multiple sclerosis. Clones were read by immunoSEQ multiplex PCR, and TCRdb kept only the in-frame ones, dropping some. The data contain approximately 48,000 clones, 85% to 95% of them singletons. The sample in question was CD4+ T cells from peripheral blood mononuclear cells, obtained in the second trimester of pregnancy. Receptors originate from a female donor with multiple sclerosis, enrolled in a pregnancy study. Both conserved end residues are part of each CDR3. The D gene is left open where the match is weak.

d_gene	v_gene	j_gene	CDR3aa
NA	TRBV6-1	TRBJ2-7	CASSSGGTATYEQYF
NA	TRBV19	TRBJ1-4	CASSSRLRGTTNEKLFF
TRBD1	TRBV2	TRBJ2-7	CASLEQGSHEQYF
NA	TRBV4-3	TRBJ1-6	CASSQEWGGNSPLHF
NA	TRBV30	TRBJ1-3	CASTFTLGNTIYF
TRBD2	TRBV5-4	TRBJ2-3	CASSWRASGGTDTQYF
TRBD2	TRBV11-2	TRBJ2-7	CASSPREGGVPSYEQYF
TRBD1	TRBV7-3	TRBJ1-3	CASSLTDRVSGNTIYF
TRBD2	TRBV29-1	TRBJ2-1	CSVADSGGPGEQFF
NA	TRBV27	TRBJ2-6	CASTLTMTGNLRGANVLTF
TRBD1	TRBV9	TRBJ1-1	CASSVGQGNTEAFF
NA	TRBV5-6	TRBJ2-1	CASSNPGVSNEQFF
TRBD1	TRBV5-1	TRBJ1-5	CASSSGQGNQPQHF
NA	TRBV18	TRBJ2-5	CASSPPADQETQYF
TRBD1	TRBV5-1	TRBJ1-2	CASRPTGGANYGYTF
TRBD1	TRBV4-2	TRBJ1-1	CASSQAGRQGATEAFF
TRBD2	TRBV5-1	TRBJ2-3	CASSHQRGIDTQYF
TRBD2	TRBV7-3	TRBJ2-5	CASSLIAGQETQYF
NA	TRBV21-1	TRBJ1-5	CASSKALLEPPKNSNQPQHF
TRBD1	TRBV5-4	TRBJ2-2	CASSLVAGGNTGELFF
TRBD1	TRBV5-8	TRBJ2-5	CASSFGTGVLEETQYF
NA	TRBV30	TRBJ1-1	CAWSSQENTEAFF
TRBD2	TRBV30	TRBJ2-1	CAWRKTSGGVNEQFF
TRBD1	TRBV25-1	TRBJ2-7	CASSELGTGGEQYF
TRBD1	TRBV5-1	TRBJ2-6	CASNPQGARPSGANVLTF
NA	TRBV10-3	TRBJ1-2	CAINPGTYGYTF
NA	TRBV30	TRBJ2-2	CAWSSQGSGELFF
TRBD1	TRBV28	TRBJ1-3	CASSLLAGTGYSGNTIYF
TRBD2	TRBV29-1	TRBJ2-1	CSLMGLAGVGEQFF
NA	TRBV18	TRBJ1-6	CASSPRAGWVDSPLHF
TRBD2	TRBV7-3	TRBJ2-2	CASSLQGLANTGELFF
TRBD2	TRBV11-1	TRBJ2-3	CASSSPSGGNTDTQYF
TRBD2	TRBV13	TRBJ2-3	CASSSTSGGVLTDTQYF
NA	TRBV11-2	TRBJ1-2	CASSLVRGTGFYGYTF
NA	TRBV18	TRBJ1-2	CASSPQVYGYTF
NA	TRBV27	TRBJ1-4	CASRTGFSKLFF
TRBD1	TRBV6-6	TRBJ1-2	CASSRRDRGSYGYTF
NA	TRBV19	TRBJ1-3	CASSIRTELSGNTIYF
TRBD2	TRBV9	TRBJ2-1	CASGLAGGVIAGEQFF
NA	TRBV4-2	TRBJ2-7	CASSQASLSYEQYF
TRBD1	TRBV30	TRBJ1-1	CASDHRGIRSDTEAFF
NA	TRBV7-3	TRBJ2-7	CASSSTGTSTYEQYF
NA	TRBV7-2	TRBJ2-7	CASSGNPRVRYEQYF
NA	TRBV9	TRBJ2-2	CASSVTSGGSNTGELFF
TRBD2	TRBV27	TRBJ2-7	CASRGLAGSYEQYF
TRBD1	TRBV30	TRBJ1-2	CAWSVRGTGGCGYTF
NA	TRBV6-5	TRBJ1-2	CASSSHRNNYGYTF
NA	TRBV6-5	TRBJ1-2	CASSYSSGRYGYTF
NA	TRBV30	TRBJ1-5	CAWSVAGASQPQHF
TRBD2	TRBV6-5	TRBJ2-7	CASSYGGGVSVYEQYF
TRBD2	TRBV19	TRBJ2-7	CASSTARGTRGFEQYF
NA	TRBV11-2	TRBJ1-1	CASSQSTGRIEAFF
NA	TRBV9	TRBJ2-7	CASSVGQVGSYEQYF
NA	TRBV7-9	TRBJ1-1	CASSTGRGGGRNTEAFF
TRBD2	TRBV6-5	TRBJ2-7	CASSSGTRVEQYF